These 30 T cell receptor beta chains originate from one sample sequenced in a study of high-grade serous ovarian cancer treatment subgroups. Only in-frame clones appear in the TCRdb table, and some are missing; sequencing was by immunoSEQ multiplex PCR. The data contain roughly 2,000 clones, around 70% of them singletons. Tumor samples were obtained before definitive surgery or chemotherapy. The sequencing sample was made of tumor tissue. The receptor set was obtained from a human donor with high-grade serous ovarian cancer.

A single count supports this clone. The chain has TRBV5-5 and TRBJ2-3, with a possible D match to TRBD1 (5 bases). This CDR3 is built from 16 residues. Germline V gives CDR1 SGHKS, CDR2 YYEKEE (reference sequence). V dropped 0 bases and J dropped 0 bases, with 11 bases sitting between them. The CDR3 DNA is TGTGCCAGCAGCTTGGCCGTTTGGGGCAGCACAGATACGCAGTATTTT. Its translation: CASSLAVWGSTDTQYF. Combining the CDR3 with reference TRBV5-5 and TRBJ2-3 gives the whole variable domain DAGVTQSPTHLIKTRGQQVTLRCSPISGHKSVSWYQQVLGQGPQFIFQYYEKEERGRGNFPDRFSARQFPNYSSELNVNALLLGDSALYLCASSLAVWGSTDTQYFGPGTRLTVL.

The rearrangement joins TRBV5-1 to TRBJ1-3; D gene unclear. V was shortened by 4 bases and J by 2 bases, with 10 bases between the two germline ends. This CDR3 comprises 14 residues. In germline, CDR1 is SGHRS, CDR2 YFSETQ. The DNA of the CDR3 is TGCGCCAGCAGCGTGGACGGGACTGGAAACACCATATATTTT. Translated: CASSVDGTGNTIYF.

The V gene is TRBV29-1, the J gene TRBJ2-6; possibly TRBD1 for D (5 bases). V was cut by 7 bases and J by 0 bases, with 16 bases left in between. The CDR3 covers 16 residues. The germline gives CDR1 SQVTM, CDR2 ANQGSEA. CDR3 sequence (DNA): TGCAGCGCCTCGTCGGACACTGACTCTGGGGCCAACGTCCTGACTTTC. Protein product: CSASSDTDSGANVLTF.

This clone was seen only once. CDR3 residues: CASSPPFPETQYF. The CDR3 DNA follows: TGTGCCAGCAGCCCTCCGTTCCCGGAGACCCAGTACTTC. The rearrangement joins TRBV2 to TRBJ2-5; no clear D gene. The germline CDR1 and CDR2 sequences are SNHLY and FYNNEI. V was shortened by 6 bases and J by 5 bases, with 13 bases between the two germline ends. CDR3 length: 13 amino acids.

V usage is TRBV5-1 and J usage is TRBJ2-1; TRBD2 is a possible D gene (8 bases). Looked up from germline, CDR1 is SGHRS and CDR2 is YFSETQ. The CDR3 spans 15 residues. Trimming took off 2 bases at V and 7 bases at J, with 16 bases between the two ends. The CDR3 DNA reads TGCGCCAGCAGCTTAGGGGGCCCGGGGGGGAATGAGCAGTTCTTC. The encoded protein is CASSLGGPGGNEQFF.

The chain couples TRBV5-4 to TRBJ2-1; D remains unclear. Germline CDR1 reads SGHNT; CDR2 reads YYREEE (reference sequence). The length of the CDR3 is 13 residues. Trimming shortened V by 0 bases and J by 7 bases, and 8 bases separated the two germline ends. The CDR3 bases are TGTGCCAGCAGCTTGGGGGCAGTAAATGAGCAGTTCTTC. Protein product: CASSLGAVNEQFF.

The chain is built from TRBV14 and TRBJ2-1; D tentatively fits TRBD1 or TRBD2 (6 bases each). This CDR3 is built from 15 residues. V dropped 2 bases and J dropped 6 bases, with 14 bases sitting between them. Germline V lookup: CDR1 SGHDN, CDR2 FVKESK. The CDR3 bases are TGTGCCAGCAGCCAATTTGGCAGGGGACTCAATGAGCAGTTCTTC. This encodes CASSQFGRGLNEQFF.

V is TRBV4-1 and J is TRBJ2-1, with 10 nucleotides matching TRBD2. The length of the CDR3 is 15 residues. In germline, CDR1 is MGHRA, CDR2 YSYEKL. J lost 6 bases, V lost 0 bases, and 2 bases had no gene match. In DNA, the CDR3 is TGCGCCAGCAGCCAAGATTGGACTAGCGGCAATGAGCAGTTCTTC. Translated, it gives CASSQDWTSGNEQFF.

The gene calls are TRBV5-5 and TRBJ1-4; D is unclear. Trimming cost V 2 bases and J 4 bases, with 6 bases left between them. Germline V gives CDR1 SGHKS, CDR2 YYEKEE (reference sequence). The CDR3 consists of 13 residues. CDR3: CASSFAGNEKLFF. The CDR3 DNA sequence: TGTGCCAGCAGCTTTGCGGGTAATGAAAAACTGTTTTTT.

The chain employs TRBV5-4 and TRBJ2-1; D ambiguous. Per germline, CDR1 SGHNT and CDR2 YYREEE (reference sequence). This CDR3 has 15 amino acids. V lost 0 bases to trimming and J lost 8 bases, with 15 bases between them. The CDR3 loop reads CASSLELAPTDEQFF. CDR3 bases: TGTGCCAGCAGCTTGGAACTCGCCCCCACCGATGAGCAGTTCTTC.

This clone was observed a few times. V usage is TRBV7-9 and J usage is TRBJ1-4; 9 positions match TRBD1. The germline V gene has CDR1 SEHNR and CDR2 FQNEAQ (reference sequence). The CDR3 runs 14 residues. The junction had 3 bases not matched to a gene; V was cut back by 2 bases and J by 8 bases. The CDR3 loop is CASSLSQGAEKLFF. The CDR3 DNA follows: TGTGCCAGCAGCTTATCACAGGGGGCGGAAAAACTGTTTTTT. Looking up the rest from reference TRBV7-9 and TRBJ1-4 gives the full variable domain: DTGVSQNPRHKITKRGQNVTFRCDPISEHNRLYWYRQTLGQGPEFLTYFQNEAQLEKSRLLSDRFSAERPKGSFSTLEIQRTEQGDSAMYLCASSLSQGAEKLFFGSGTQLSVL.

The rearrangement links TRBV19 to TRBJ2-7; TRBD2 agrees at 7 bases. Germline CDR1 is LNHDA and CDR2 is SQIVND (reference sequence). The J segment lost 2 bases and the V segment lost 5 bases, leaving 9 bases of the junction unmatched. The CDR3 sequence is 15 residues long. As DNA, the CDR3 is TGTGCCAGTAGTGGGGGGGTTGATCGGGCCTACGAGCAGTACTTC. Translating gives CASSGGVDRAYEQYF.

The CDR3: CASSAGLAGNQETQYF. The CDR3 coding sequence is TGCGCCAGCAGTGCGGGACTAGCGGGAAACCAAGAGACCCAGTACTTC. This rearrangement joins TRBV10-1 to TRBJ2-5, with TRBD2 identical over 13 bases. The CDR3 has 16 amino acids. With 4 bases clipped from V and 0 bases from J, the junction kept 2 bases outside the gene matches. Germline loops: CDR1 WNHNN, CDR2 SYGVQD (reference sequence).

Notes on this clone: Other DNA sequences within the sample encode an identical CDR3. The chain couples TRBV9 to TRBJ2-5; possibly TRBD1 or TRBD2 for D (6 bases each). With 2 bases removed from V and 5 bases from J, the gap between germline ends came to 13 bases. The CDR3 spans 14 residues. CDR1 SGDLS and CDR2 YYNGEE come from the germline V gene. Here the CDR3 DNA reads TGTGCCAGCAGCGTTTACGGGGGCAAGGAGACCCAGTACTTC. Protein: CASSVYGGKETQYF. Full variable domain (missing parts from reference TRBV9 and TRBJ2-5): DSGVTQTPKHLITATGQRVTLRCSPRSGDLSVYWYQQSLDQGLQFLIQYYNGEERAKGNILERFSAQQFPDLHSELNLSSLELGDSALYFCASSVYGGKETQYFGPGTRLLVL.

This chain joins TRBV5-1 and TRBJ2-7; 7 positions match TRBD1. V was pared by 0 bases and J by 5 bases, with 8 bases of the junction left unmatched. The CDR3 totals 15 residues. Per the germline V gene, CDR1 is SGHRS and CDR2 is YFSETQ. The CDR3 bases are TGCGCCAGCAGCTTGGCGGGTCCAGGGGGAAACGAGCAGTACTTC. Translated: CASSLAGPGGNEQYF.

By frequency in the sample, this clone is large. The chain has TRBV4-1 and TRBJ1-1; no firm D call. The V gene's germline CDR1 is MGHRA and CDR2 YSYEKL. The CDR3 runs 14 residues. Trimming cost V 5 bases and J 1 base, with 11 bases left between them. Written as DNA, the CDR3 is TGCGCCAGCAGCACGCGGACGGAGAACACTGAAGCTTTCTTT. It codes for CASSTRTENTEAFF.

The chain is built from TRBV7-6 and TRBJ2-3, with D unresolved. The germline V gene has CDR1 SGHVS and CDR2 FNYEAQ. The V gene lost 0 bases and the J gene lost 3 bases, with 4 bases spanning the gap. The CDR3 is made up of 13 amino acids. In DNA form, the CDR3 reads TGTGCCAGCAGCTTAGCGGCAACAGATACGCAGTATTTT. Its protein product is CASSLAATDTQYF.

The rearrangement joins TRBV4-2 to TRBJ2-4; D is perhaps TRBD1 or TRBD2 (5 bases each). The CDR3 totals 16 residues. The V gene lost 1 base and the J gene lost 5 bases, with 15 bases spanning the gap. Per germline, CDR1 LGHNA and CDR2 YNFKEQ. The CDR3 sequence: CASSQGGMRVENIQYF. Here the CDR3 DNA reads TGTGCCAGCAGCCAAGGGGGGATGAGAGTGGAAAACATTCAGTACTTC.

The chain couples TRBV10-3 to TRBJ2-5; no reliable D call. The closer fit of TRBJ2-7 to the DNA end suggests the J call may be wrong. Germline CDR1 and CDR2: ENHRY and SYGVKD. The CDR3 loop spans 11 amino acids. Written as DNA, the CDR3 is TGTGCCATCAGTGAGATCGCCGAGCAGTACTTC. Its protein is CAISEIAEQYF.

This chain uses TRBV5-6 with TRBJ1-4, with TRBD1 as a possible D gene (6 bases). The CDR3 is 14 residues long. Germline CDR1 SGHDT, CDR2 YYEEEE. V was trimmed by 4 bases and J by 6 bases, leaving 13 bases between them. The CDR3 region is CASSPGTNYEKLFF. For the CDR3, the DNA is TGTGCCAGCAGCCCCGGGACAAACTATGAAAAACTGTTTTTT.

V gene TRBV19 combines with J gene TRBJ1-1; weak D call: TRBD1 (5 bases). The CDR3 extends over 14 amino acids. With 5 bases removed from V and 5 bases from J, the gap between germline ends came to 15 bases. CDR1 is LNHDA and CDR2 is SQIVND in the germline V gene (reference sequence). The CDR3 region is CASSPLQGDTEAFF. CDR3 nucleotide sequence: TGTGCCAGTAGTCCCCTTCAGGGTGATACTGAAGCTTTCTTT.

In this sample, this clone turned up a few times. CDR3 protein: CASSYAPLDARYGYTF. In DNA form, the CDR3 reads TGTGCCAGCAGTTACGCCCCACTTGACGCCCGCTATGGCTACACCTTC. The chain joins TRBV6-5 to TRBJ1-2; D ambiguous. The CDR3 spans 16 residues. Looked up from germline, CDR1 is MNHEY and CDR2 is SVGAGI. V lost 2 bases to trimming and J lost 4 bases, with 17 bases between them.

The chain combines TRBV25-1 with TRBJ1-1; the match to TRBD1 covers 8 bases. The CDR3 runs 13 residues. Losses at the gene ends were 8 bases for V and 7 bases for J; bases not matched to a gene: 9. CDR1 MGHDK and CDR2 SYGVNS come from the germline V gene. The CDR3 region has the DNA TGTGCCAGCCAGGAAGCAGGGGGCGATGAAGCTTTCTTT. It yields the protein CASQEAGGDEAFF.

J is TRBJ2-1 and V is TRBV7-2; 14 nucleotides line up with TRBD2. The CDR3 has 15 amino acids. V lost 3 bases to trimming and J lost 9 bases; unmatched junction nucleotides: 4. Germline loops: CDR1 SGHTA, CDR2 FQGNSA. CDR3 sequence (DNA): TGTGCCAGCAGCTTGGGACTAGCGGGAGAACCTGAGCAGTTCTTC. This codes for CASSLGLAGEPEQFF.

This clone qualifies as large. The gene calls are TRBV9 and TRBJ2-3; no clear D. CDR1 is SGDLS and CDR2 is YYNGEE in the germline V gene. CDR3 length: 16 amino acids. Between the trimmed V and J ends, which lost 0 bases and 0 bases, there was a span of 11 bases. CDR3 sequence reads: CASSVEGFSSTDTQYF. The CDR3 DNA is TGTGCCAGCAGCGTAGAAGGCTTCTCTAGCACAGATACGCAGTATTTT.

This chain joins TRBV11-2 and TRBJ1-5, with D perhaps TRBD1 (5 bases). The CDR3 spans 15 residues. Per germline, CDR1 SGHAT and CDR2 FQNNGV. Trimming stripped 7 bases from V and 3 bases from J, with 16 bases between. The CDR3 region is CASKEWDGPNQPQHF. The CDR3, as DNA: TGTGCCAGCAAGGAATGGGACGGACCCAATCAGCCCCAGCATTTT.

CDR3 nucleotides: TGTGCCAGCAGTGTGGGTAGCACCCAAGAGACCCAGTACTTC. This sequence encodes CASSVGSTQETQYF. The chain has TRBV2 and TRBJ2-5; D is unresolved. This CDR3 has 14 residues. Trimming shortened V by 4 bases and J by 1 base, and 10 bases separated the two germline ends. Germline CDR1 and CDR2: SNHLY and FYNNEI.

CDR3 bases: TGTGCCAGCAGCTCGCTACTAGGGTCCGCAGATACGCAGTATTTT. It is translated as CASSSLLGSADTQYF. The genes are TRBV7-3 and TRBJ2-3; D might be TRBD2 (5 bases). The CDR3 has 15 amino acids. Germline V gives CDR1 SGHTA, CDR2 FQGTGA. V was clipped by 4 bases and J by 4 bases, with 15 bases between them.

The CDR3 DNA is TGTGCCTGCCAAAGAACCCAGGGGACAGATACGCAGTATTTT. Translating it yields CACQRTQGTDTQYF. The chain employs TRBV30 and TRBJ2-3; possibly TRBD1 for D (6 bases). Looked up from germline, CDR1 is GTSNPN and CDR2 is SVGIG (reference sequence). The V end lost 6 bases, the J end lost 3 bases, and 16 bases lay between the germline ends. The CDR3 has 14 residues.

For the CDR3, the DNA is TGTGCCAGCAGTGTGGCAGGGATCTACGAGCAGTACTTC. This encodes CASSVAGIYEQYF. V usage is TRBV6-1 and J usage is TRBJ2-7; perhaps TRBD1 as D (5 bases). The CDR3 contains 13 residues. Germline V gives CDR1 MNHNS, CDR2 SASEGT. Trimming removed 4 bases at V and 3 bases at J, with 10 bases between.